The entry that follows covers one T cell receptor beta chain sequence. Its antigen is still unknown. The input lacks base qualities; no much larger clone sits a single base away. This sample stems from a study of T cell changes during pregnancy in multiple sclerosis (dated by TCRdb to the late 2010s). Regarding the study in general: In women with multiple sclerosis, the researchers looked at how the T cell repertoire shifted as pregnancy progressed.

V loses 3 bases, J loses 7 bases, and the germline ends lie 13 bases apart. According to the germline V gene, CDR1 reads ENHRY and CDR2 reads SYGVKD. The CDR3, from cysteine to phenylalanine, totals 14 residues. The entry retains the CDR3 DNA only, 42 bases that are in frame from base 1. The library was built by means of the immunoSEQ multiplex PCR assay. TCRdb stores this immuneACCESS table with in-frame sequences only. Part of the clones is absent; in the studies checked, under half of the shortfall reflects unresolved V genes, and no reason is known for the rest. Counted in this sample were some 40,000 clones; around 92% of them appeared once. The top ten clones comprise less than 0.9% of the sample.

This TCR came from a female donor with multiple sclerosis, enrolled in a pregnancy study. This sequence uses TRBV10-3 and TRBJ1-5, with the D gene uncertain. The material sequenced was CD4+ T cells from peripheral blood mononuclear cells, taken in the third trimester of pregnancy. The DNA is as follows: TGTGCCATCAGTGAAGGTGGTGAGGCACAGCCCCAGCATTTT. This encodes CAISEGGEAQPQHF.